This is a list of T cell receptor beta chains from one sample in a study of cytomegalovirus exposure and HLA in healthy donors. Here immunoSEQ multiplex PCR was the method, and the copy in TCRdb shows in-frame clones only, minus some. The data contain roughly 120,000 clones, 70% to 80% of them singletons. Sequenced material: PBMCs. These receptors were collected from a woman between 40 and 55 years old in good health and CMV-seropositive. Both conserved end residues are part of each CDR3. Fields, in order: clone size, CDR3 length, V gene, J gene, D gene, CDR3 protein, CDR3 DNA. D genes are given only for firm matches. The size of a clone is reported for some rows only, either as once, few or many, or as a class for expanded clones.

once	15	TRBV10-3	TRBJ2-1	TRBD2	CAISGTGGSYNEQFF	TGTGCCATCAGTGGCACGGGGGGCTCCTACAATGAGCAGTTCTTC
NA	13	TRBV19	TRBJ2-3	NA	CASSTPRGGTQYF	TGTGCCAGTAGTACCCCTAGGGGAGGTACGCAGTATTTT
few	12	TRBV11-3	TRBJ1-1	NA	CASSLEGDEAFF	TGTGCCAGCAGCTTAGAAGGGGATGAAGCTTTCTTT
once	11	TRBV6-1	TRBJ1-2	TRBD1	CASRLGQVDTF	TGTGCCAGCAGACTGGGACAGGTCGACACCTTC
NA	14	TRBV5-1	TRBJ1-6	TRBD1	CASRQGQGSSPLHF	TGCGCCAGCAGACAGGGACAGGGGAGTTCACCCCTCCACTTT
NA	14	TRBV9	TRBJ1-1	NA	CASSVQGTGAEAFF	TGTGCCAGCAGCGTACAGGGTACTGGCGCTGAAGCTTTCTTT
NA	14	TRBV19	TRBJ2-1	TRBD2	CASSMAGGLNEQFF	TGTGCCAGTAGTATGGCGGGGGGCCTCAATGAGCAGTTCTTC
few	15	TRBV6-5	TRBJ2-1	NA	CASSYENRADNEQFF	TGTGCCAGCAGTTACGAGAACAGGGCGGACAATGAGCAGTTCTTC
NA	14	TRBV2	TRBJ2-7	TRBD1	CASIGIRGPIEQYF	TGTGCCAGCATCGGCATTAGGGGGCCTATCGAGCAGTACTTC
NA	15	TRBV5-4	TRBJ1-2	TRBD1	CASSRDRDPVYGYTF	TGTGCCAGCAGCCGGGACAGGGATCCCGTCTATGGCTACACCTTC
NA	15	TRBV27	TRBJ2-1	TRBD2	CASSLSGGSYNEQFF	TGTGCCAGCAGTTTAAGCGGGGGCTCCTACAATGAGCAGTTCTTC
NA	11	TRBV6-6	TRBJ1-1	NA	CASRRVTEAFF	TGTGCCAGCAGGAGGGTCACTGAAGCTTTCTTT
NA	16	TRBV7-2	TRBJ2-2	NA	CASSLAPGTNTGELFF	TGTGCCAGCAGCTTAGCGCCGGGGACGAACACCGGGGAGCTGTTTTTT
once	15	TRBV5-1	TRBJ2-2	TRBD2	CASSLGTSATGELFF	TGCGCCAGCAGCTTGGGGACTAGCGCAACCGGGGAGCTGTTTTTT
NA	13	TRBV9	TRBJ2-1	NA	CASSVASYNEQFF	TGTGCCAGCAGCGTAGCTTCCTACAATGAGCAGTTCTTC
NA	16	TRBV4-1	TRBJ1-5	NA	CASSQGSGISNQPQHF	TGCGCCAGCAGCCAAGGATCCGGGATTAGCAATCAGCCCCAGCATTTT
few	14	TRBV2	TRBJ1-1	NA	CASSEFLGATEAFF	TGTGCCAGCAGTGAATTTTTGGGGGCGACTGAAGCTTTCTTT
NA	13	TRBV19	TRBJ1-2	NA	CARSPPGAGGYTF	TGTGCCAGATCCCCCCCTGGGGCAGGGGGCTACACCTTC
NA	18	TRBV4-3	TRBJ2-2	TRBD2	CASSHSLAGAANTGELFF	TGCGCCAGCAGCCATTCTCTAGCGGGGGCCGCGAACACCGGGGAGCTGTTTTTT
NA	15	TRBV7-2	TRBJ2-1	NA	CASSSRGRVRNEQFF	TGTGCCAGCAGTTCCAGAGGCAGGGTCCGCAATGAGCAGTTCTTC
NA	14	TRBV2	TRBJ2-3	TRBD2	CASSELAGDDTQYF	TGTGCCAGCAGTGAACTAGCGGGGGACGATACGCAGTATTTT
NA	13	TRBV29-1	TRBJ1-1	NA	CSVEGAGQLGAFF	TGCAGCGTTGAAGGGGCAGGACAGTTAGGAGCTTTCTTT
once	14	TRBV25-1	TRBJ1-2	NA	CASSRTGLSSGYTF	TGTGCCAGCAGTCGAACAGGGCTCAGTTCGGGCTACACCTTC
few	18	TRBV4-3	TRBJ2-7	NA	CASSYNHPPGHQLYEQYF	TGCGCCAGCAGCTACAATCACCCTCCGGGACACCAGCTTTACGAGCAGTACTTC
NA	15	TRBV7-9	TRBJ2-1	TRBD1	CASSLDRGFDNEQFF	TGTGCCAGCAGCTTGGACAGGGGTTTCGACAATGAGCAGTTCTTC
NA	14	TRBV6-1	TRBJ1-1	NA	CASSLLRVNTEAFF	TGTGCCAGCAGTTTACTCAGGGTGAACACTGAAGCTTTCTTT
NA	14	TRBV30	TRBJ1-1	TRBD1	CAWSRTGGAIEAFF	TGTGCCTGGAGTAGAACAGGGGGGGCGATTGAAGCTTTCTTT
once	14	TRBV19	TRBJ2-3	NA	CASSMQGLADTQYF	TGTGCCAGTAGTATGCAGGGGCTGGCAGATACGCAGTATTTT
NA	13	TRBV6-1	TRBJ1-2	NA	CASSLRGAYGYTF	TGTGCCAGCAGTCTCAGGGGCGCTTATGGCTACACCTTC
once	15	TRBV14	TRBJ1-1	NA	CASSLQTGVLSEAFF	TGTGCCAGCAGCCTCCAGACAGGCGTTCTCTCTGAAGCTTTCTTT
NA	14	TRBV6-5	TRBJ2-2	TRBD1	CASNRGRNTGELFF	TGTGCCAGCAACAGGGGCCGGAACACCGGGGAGCTGTTTTTT
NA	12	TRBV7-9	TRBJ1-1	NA	CASSAANTEAFF	TGTGCCAGCAGCGCGGCGAACACTGAAGCTTTCTTT
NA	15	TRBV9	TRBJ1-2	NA	CASSPPGGIRYGYTF	TGTGCCAGCAGTCCGCCGGGAGGGATTAGGTATGGCTACACCTTC
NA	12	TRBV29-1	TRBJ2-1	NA	CSVDRDYNEQFF	TGCAGCGTTGATCGGGATTACAATGAGCAGTTCTTC
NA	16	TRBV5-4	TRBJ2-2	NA	CASSDYRGGSPRELFF	TGTGCCAGCAGCGACTATAGGGGGGGGAGCCCAAGGGAGCTGTTTTTT
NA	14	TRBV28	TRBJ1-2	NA	CASSFRGASYGYTF	TGTGCCAGCAGTTTTCGGGGGGCAAGCTATGGCTACACCTTC
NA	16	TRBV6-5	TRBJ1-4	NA	CASSYSGTPTNEKLFF	TGTGCCAGCAGTTACTCGGGGACACCAACTAATGAAAAACTGTTTTTT
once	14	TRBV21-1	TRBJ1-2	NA	CASSKDRVGEGYTF	TGTGCCAGCAGCAAAGACAGGGTGGGTGAGGGCTACACCTTC
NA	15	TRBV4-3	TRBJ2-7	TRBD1	CASSRTGGALYEQYF	TGCGCCAGCAGCCGAACAGGGGGAGCCCTATACGAGCAGTACTTC
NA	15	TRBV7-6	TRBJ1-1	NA	CASSLETQLNTEAFF	TGTGCCAGCAGCTTAGAGACTCAGCTAAACACTGAAGCTTTCTTT
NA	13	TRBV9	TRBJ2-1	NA	CASASPSYNEQFF	TGTGCCAGCGCGAGTCCTTCCTACAATGAGCAGTTCTTC
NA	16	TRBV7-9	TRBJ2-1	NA	CASSPPIAAPYNEQFF	TGTGCCAGCAGCCCCCCTATAGCGGCCCCCTACAATGAGCAGTTCTTC
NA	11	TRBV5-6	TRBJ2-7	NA	CASSFSYEQYF	TGTGCCAGCAGCTTCAGCTACGAGCAGTACTTC
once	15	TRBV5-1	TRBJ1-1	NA	CASSPAGSLNTEAFF	TGCGCCAGCAGCCCGGCGGGATCCTTGAACACTGAAGCTTTCTTT
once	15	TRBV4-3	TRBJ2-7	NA	CASSQDRGPDYEQYF	TGCGCCAGCAGCCAAGATAGGGGCCCGGACTACGAGCAGTACTTC
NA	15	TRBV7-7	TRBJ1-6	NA	CASSLGRNYNSPLHF	TGTGCTAGCAGCTTAGGCAGGAACTATAATTCACCCCTCCACTTT
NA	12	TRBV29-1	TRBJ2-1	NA	CSVAAGKYEQFF	TGCAGCGTTGCAGCAGGGAAGTATGAGCAGTTCTTC